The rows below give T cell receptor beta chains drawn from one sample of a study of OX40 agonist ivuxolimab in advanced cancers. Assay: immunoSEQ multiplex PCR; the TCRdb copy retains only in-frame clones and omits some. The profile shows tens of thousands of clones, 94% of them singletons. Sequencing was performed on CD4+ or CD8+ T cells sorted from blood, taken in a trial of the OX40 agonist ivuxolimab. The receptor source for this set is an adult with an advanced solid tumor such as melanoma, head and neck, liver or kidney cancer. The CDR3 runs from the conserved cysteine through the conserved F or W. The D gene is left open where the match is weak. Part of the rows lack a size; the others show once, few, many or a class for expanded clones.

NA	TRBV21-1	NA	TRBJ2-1	CASIQLRLAAPSYNEQFF	TGTGCCAGCATCCAGCTAAGACTAGCGGCCCCCTCCTACAATGAGCAGTTCTTC
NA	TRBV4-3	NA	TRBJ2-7	CASSQDRSAYEQYF	TGCGCCAGCAGCCAAGATCGGAGCGCCTACGAGCAGTACTTC
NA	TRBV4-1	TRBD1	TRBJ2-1	CASSQAGQVNEQFF	TGCGCCAGCAGCCAAGCGGGACAGGTCAATGAGCAGTTCTTC
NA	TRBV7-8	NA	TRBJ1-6	CASSLWGRASSPLHF	TGTGCCAGCAGCTTATGGGGTAGGGCGAGTTCACCCCTCCACTTT
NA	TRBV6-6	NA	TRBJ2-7	CASSYSSGKEQYF	TGTGCCAGCAGTTACTCCTCAGGTAAAGAGCAGTACTTC
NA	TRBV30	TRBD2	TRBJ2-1	CAWSGAGGLQQFF	TGTGCCTGGAGCGGGGCGGGAGGGCTCCAGCAGTTCTTC
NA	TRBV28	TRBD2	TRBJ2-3	CASSLSSGSLDTQYF	TGTGCCAGCAGTTTGAGTAGCGGGAGTTTAGATACGCAGTATTTT
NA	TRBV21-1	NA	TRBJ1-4	CASSKGQGGPLWEKLFF	TGTGCCAGCAGCAAGGGACAGGGAGGCCCCCTTTGGGAAAAACTGTTTTTT
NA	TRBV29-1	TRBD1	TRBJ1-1	CSVGTGNTEAFF	TGCAGCGTTGGGACAGGGAACACTGAAGCTTTCTTT
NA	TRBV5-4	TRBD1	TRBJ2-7	CASGQGDNEQYF	TGTGCCAGCGGACAGGGGGACAACGAGCAGTACTTC
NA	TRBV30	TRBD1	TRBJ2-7	CAWGFGTGTLEQYF	TGTGCCTGGGGGTTCGGGACAGGGACGCTCGAGCAGTACTTC
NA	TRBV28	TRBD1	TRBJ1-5	CASSLTGQGDYSNQPQHF	TGTGCCAGCAGTTTAACTGGACAGGGCGATTATAGCAATCAGCCCCAGCATTTT
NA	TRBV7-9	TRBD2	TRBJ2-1	CASSSLSKTSGSSYNEQFF	TGTGCCAGCAGCTCCCTATCCAAGACTAGCGGGAGCAGCTACAATGAGCAGTTCTTC
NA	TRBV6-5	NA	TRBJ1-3	CASSYGGDGNTIYF	TGTGCCAGCAGTTACGGAGGGGATGGAAACACCATATATTTT
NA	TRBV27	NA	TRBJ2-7	CASSLRLAHLSYEQYF	TGTGCCAGCAGTTTAAGGCTAGCGCATCTCTCCTACGAGCAGTACTTC
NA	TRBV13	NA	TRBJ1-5	CASSLTNGQPQHF	TGTGCCAGCAGCTTGACAAACGGTCAGCCCCAGCATTTT
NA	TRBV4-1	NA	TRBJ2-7	CASSLVPPYEQYF	TGCGCCAGCAGCCTTGTTCCTCCCTACGAGCAGTACTTC
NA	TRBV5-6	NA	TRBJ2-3	CASSLNFGAGDTQYF	TGTGCCAGCAGCTTGAATTTCGGGGCGGGAGATACGCAGTATTTT
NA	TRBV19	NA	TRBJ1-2	CASNPGLSYGYTF	TGTGCCAGTAACCCGGGACTCAGCTATGGCTACACCTTC
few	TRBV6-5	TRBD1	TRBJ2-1	CASSYEDRAYNEQFF	TGTGCCAGCAGTTACGAGGACAGGGCCTACAATGAGCAGTTCTTC
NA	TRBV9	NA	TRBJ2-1	CASSVEGGRRNEQFF	TGTGCCAGCAGCGTAGAAGGGGGGAGGCGGAATGAGCAGTTCTTC
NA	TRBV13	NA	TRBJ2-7	CASSRGGSSYEQYF	TGTGCCAGCAGCCGCGGAGGGAGCTCCTACGAGCAGTACTTC
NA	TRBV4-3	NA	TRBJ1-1	CASSPRVKTEAFF	TGCGCCAGCAGCCCCCGGGTGAAGACTGAAGCTTTCTTT
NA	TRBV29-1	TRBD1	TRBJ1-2	CSVQGGVGYTF	TGCAGCGTCCAGGGGGGGGTCGGCTACACCTTC
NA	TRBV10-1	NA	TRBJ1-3	CASSGTASSGNTIYF	TGCGCCAGCAGTGGAACAGCATCCTCTGGAAACACCATATATTTT
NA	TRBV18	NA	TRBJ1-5	CAISHHRGDNNQPQHF	TGTGCCATCTCTCACCACCGCGGAGATAATAATCAGCCCCAGCATTTT
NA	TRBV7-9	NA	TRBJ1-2	CASTPGDPGYTF	TGTGCCAGCACCCCGGGGGACCCGGGGTACACCTTC
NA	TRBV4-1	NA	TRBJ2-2	CASSQNLMNTGELFF	TGCGCCAGCAGCCAAAATTTGATGAACACCGGGGAGCTGTTTTTT
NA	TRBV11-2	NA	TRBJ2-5	CASSLGWGTRETQYF	TGTGCCAGCAGCTTAGGCTGGGGAACTCGGGAGACCCAGTACTTC
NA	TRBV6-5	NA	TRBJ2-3	CASSYSGLMQYF	TGTGCCAGCAGTTACTCTGGGTTGATGCAGTATTTT
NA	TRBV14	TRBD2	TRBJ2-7	CASSPGLAGGQLNYEQYF	TGTGCCAGCAGCCCTGGACTAGCGGGGGGCCAACTAAATTACGAGCAGTACTTC